This TCR beta chain was sequenced in a study of blood T cell repertoires in COVID-19. Study at large: In each case, the material was cDNA or gDNA derived from T cells, B-cell-depleted T cells, or PBMCs.

Participants came from some 26 US areas, aged roughly 18 to 89 years. The study assigned cohorts using participant-reported clinical history. Method: immunoSEQ multiplex PCR; TCRdb's copy keeps in-frame clones and lacks some. The sample includes 200,000 or so clones, 70% to 90% of them seen just once. Germline V gene sequence: CDR1 MDHEN, CDR2 SYDVKM. V shed 7 bases and J shed 2 bases, with 9 bases lying between them. The CDR3 covers 13 residues. This chain joins TRBV28 and TRBJ1-5, with D unresolved. The TCR originated in a woman between 40 and 55 years old with acute COVID-19. What was sequenced was PBMCs or T cells enriched from blood (not recorded which). The CDR3 here is CASKELGNQPQHF. The DNA for the CDR3 is TGTGCCAGCAAGGAGTTGGGCAATCAGCCCCAGCATTTT.